What follows describes a single T cell receptor (beta chain). These data come from a study of blood T cell repertoires in COVID-19. Study overall: Nucleic acid was either cDNA or gDNA, and it came from T cells, B-cell-depleted T cells, or PBMCs.

Sequenced by immunoSEQ multiplex PCR; TCRdb stores in-frame clones only, minus some. The table has some 80,000 clones, roughly 84% seen once; the top ten hold 3.5%. The sequenced sample was peripheral blood. The TCR originated in a man aged 45-65 years with acute or convalescent COVID-19.

The CDR3 nucleotides are TGTGCCAGCAGCTTAGCGCCACAGGTTGACTATGGCTACACCTTC. Its protein product is CASSLAPQVDYGYTF. The V call is TRBV7-8, the J call TRBJ1-2, with TRBD1 as a possible D gene (5 bases). This CDR3 has 15 residues. V shed 0 bases and J shed 3 bases, with 11 bases lying between them. Germline V gene data show CDR1 as SGHVS and CDR2 as FQNEAQ. The complete variable domain, with remaining parts taken from reference TRBV7-8 and TRBJ1-2, reads GAGVSQSPRYKVAKRGQDVALRCDPISGHVSLFWYQQALGQGPEFLTYFQNEAQLDKSGLPSDRFFAERPEGSVSTLKIQRTQQEDSAVYLCASSLAPQVDYGYTFGSGTRLTVV.